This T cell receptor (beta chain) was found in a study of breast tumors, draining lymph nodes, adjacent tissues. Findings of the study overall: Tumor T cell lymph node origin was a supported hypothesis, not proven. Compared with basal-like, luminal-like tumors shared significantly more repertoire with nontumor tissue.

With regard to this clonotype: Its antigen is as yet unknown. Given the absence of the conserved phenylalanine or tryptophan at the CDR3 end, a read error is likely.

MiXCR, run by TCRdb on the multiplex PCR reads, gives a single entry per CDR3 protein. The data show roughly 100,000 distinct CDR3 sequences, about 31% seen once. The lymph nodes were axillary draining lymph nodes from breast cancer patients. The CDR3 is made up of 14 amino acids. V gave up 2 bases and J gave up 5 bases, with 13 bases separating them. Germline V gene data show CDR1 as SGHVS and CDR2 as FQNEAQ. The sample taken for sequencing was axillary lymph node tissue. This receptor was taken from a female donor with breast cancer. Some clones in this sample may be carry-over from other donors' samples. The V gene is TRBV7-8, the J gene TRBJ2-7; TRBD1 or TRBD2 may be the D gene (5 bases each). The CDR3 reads CASSLLRDGDEQYL. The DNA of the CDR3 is TGTGCCAGCAGCTTACTTAGGGACGGTGACGAGCAGTACCTC.